The present T cell receptor beta chain was sequenced within a study of CD8+ T cells in alopecia areata. Treatment indicated: oral pan-JAK inhibitor, 5-10 mg twice daily. Looked up from germline, CDR1 is SGHAT and CDR2 is FQDESV (reference sequence). Trimming pared 4 bases from V and 0 bases from J, leaving 13 bases between. The CDR3 length is 16 residues. As concerns this clone: What it recognizes is unknown.

Study outcomes and limitations: Possibly as an HLA-related effect, TCR sharing across patients appeared less clear than in mice. Greater clonality was observed in lesional scalp samples, especially alopecia totalis/universalis, versus normal scalp.

Sequencing used cDNA as its template, made by extracting RNA and reverse transcribing it. Clones were sequenced by immunoSEQ multiplex PCR, and TCRdb holds only the in-frame ones, with some missing. The profile covers around 270,000 clones, with about three fifths appearing a single time and under 2% taken by the ten largest. The source is a human donor with alopecia areata. The chain carries TRBV11-1 and TRBJ2-1, with D unclear. The specimen was CD4+ T cells sorted from blood, collected at week 24, from a patient treated with tofacitinib. DNA of the CDR3: TGTGCCAGCAGCTCGTCGTTCTGGGTCTCCTACAATGAGCAGTTCTTC. It encodes CASSSSFWVSYNEQFF. The variable domain in full, completed from reference TRBV11-1 and TRBJ2-1, reads EAEVAQSPRYKITEKSQAVAFWCDPISGHATLYWYRQILGQGPELLVQFQDESVVDDSQLPKDRFSAERLKGVDSTLKIQPAELGDSAMYLCASSSSFWVSYNEQFFGPGTRLTVL.